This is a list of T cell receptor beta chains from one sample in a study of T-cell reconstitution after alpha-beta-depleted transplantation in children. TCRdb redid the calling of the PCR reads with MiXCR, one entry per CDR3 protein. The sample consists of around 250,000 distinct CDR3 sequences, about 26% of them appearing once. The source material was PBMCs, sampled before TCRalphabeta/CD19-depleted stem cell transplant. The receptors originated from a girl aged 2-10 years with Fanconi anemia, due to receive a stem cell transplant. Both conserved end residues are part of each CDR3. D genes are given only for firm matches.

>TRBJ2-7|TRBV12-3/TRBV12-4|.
CASSDPGLRNEQYF
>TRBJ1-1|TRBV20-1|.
CSARFPGHGPEAFF
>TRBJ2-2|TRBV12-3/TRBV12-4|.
CASSLLGRGTGELFF
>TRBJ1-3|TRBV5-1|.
CASSFARSTGNTIYF
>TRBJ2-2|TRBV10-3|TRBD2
CATKGLVNTGELFF
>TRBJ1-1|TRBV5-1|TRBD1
CASSLEEPGQANTEAFF
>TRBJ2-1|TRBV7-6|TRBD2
CASSLVPSGSNEQFF
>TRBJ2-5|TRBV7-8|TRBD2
CASSLGWLAGEETQYF
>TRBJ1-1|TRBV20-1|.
CSASVRENTEAFF
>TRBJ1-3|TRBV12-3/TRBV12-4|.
CASSSDQGTGNTIYF
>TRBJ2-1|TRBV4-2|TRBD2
CASSQVGGGPNEQFF